The T cell receptor beta chain described here comes from a study of radiotherapy plus CTLA-4 blockade in lung cancer. This clone occurred a few times. Sequenced by immunoSEQ multiplex PCR; TCRdb stores in-frame clones only, minus some. The sample shows 62,000 or so clones, around three quarters of them seen only once. The V end lost 1 base, the J end lost 10 bases, and 10 bases lay between the germline ends. Germline values: CDR1 DFQATT, CDR2 SNEGSKA (reference sequence). The CDR3 is 11 residues long. The sequencing here drew on peripheral blood, taken from a patient treated with radiotherapy plus ipilimumab. The clonotype comes from a human donor with non-small cell lung cancer who had a complete response to radiotherapy plus ipilimumab. The chain couples TRBV20-1 to TRBJ1-1; a possible D gene is TRBD1 (5 bases). CDR3 amino acids: CSARGGDRAFF. CDR3 sequence (DNA): TGCAGTGCTAGAGGGGGGGATCGAGCTTTCTTT.